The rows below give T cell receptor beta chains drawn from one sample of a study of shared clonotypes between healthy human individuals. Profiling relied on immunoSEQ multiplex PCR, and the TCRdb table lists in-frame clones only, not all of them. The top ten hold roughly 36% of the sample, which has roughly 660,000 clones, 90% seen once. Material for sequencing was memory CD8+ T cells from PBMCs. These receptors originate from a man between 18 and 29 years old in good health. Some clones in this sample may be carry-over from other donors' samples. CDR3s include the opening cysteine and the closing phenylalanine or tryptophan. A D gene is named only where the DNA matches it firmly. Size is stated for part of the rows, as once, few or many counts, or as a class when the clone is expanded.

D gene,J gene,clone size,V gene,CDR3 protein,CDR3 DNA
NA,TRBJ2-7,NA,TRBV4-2,CASSQEPRSPGYEQYF,TGTGCCAGCAGCCAGGAGCCCCGGAGCCCGGGATACGAGCAGTACTTC
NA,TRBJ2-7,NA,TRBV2,CASSPRPSVGFHYEQYF,TGTGCCAGCAGCCCTCGGCCTAGCGTAGGATTTCACTACGAGCAGTACTTC
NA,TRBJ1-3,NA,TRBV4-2,CASSQGAGSSGNTIYF,TGTGCCAGCAGCCAAGGGGCAGGGTCGAGTGGAAACACCATATATTTT
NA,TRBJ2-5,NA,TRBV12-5,CASGLNSQETQYF,TGTGCTAGTGGTTTAAACAGTCAAGAGACCCAGTACTTC
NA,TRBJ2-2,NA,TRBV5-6,CASSPVGTGELFF,TGTGCCAGCAGCCCGGTCGGCACCGGGGAGCTGTTTTTT
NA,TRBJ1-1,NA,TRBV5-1,CASSLEGAEAFF,TGCGCCAGCAGCCTTGAGGGAGCTGAAGCTTTCTTT
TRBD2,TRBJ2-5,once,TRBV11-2,CASSSAMGREKGTQYF,TGTGCCAGCAGCTCCGCCATGGGGCGGGAGAAAGGGACCCAGTACTTC
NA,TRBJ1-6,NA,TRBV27,CASSSRIQRAVNSPLHF,TGTGCCAGCAGTTCAAGAATTCAGAGGGCGGTCAATTCACCCCTCCACTTT
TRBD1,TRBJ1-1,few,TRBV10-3,CAIRATDRGRDTEAFF,TGTGCCATCAGGGCTACGGACAGGGGAAGGGACACTGAAGCTTTCTTT
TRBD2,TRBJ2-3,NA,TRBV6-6,CASTQSGLAGEDTQYF,TGTGCCAGCACTCAAAGCGGACTAGCGGGAGAGGATACGCAGTATTTT
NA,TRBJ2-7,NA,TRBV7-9,CASSPPKRGERYEQYF,TGTGCCAGCAGCCCCCCAAAGCGCGGGGAGCGTTACGAGCAGTACTTC
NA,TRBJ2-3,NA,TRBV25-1,CASSEWGDSTDTQYF,TGTGCCAGCAGTGAATGGGGGGATAGCACAGATACGCAGTATTTT
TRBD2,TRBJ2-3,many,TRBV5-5,CASSSTSGRVGDTQYF,TGTGCCAGCAGCTCCACTAGCGGGAGGGTCGGAGATACGCAGTATTTT
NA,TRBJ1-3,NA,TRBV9,CASSVGSGNTIYF,TGTGCCAGCAGCGTAGGATCTGGAAACACCATATATTTT